These 2 T cell receptor beta chains came from one sample sequenced in a study of cytomegalovirus exposure and HLA in healthy donors. PCR employed 60 Vbeta and 13 Jbeta primers. Assay: immunoSEQ multiplex PCR; the TCRdb copy retains only in-frame clones and omits some. The repertoire holds around 170,000 clones, with around 85% as singletons. The sample comprised PBMCs. The receptors derive from a man between 45 and 60 years old in good health and CMV-seronegative.

As regards this clone: One end of the junction is discordant with germline, which a read error may explain. Other DNA sequences of this sample code for an identical CDR3. This rearrangement joins TRBV5-1 to TRBJ2-6, with D unclear. The CDR3 has 16 residues. Per germline, CDR1 SGHRS and CDR2 YFSETQ. The CDR3 bases are TGTGCCAGCAGCTTGGCCGTCTTCTCTGGGGCCAACGTCCTGACTTTC. Its protein product is CASSLAVFSGANVLTF. The variable domain in full, with the rest retrieved from reference TRBV5-1 and TRBJ2-6, is KAGVTQTPRYLIKTRGQQVTLSCSPISGHRSVSWYQQTPGQGLQFLFEYFSETQRNKGNFPGRFSGRQFSNSRSEMNVSTLELGDSALYLCASSLAVFSGANVLTFGAGSRLTVL.

The chain combines TRBV21-1 with TRBJ2-5; the table assigns TRBD2, which was not confirmed against the DNA. TRBV21-1 is recorded as a pseudogene. The CDR3 has 14 residues. CDR3 sequence: CACLTGLGQETQYF. The CDR3, as DNA: TGTGCCTGCCTAACGGGACTGGGCCAAGAGACCCAGTACTTC.